This TCR beta chain originates from a study of blood T cell repertoires in COVID-19. Overall study context: The samples span acute and convalescent COVID-19 from the United States, Italy and Spain.

Measured with immunoSEQ multiplex PCR; TCRdb has only the in-frame clones, and not every one. The sample has approximately 160,000 clones; 80% to 90% are singletons. The CDR3 consists of 15 residues. The ends were cut back, 4 bases at V and 0 bases at J, with 12 bases in the middle. CDR1 and CDR2 from the germline V gene are MNHEY and SVGAGI. This rearrangement joins TRBV6-5 to TRBJ1-2, with a weak D call TRBD1 (5 bases). Sequencing was performed on peripheral blood. This TCR was recovered from a woman at least 80 years old with acute or convalescent COVID-19. CDR3 region: CASSSQGGANYGYTF. Here the CDR3 DNA reads TGTGCCAGCAGTTCTCAGGGAGGGGCTAACTATGGCTACACCTTC.